This paragraph covers one TCR beta chain sequence. These data are taken from a study of T cells expressing NK-cell markers. This CDR3 is built from 13 residues. Germline CDR1 SGHTA, CDR2 FQGNSA. TCRdb re-called the 5' RACE reads and catalogs CDR3 proteins one per entry, DNA excluded. The sample has under 500,000 distinct CDR3 sequences. Sequenced material: blood T cells: a sorted CD56 or NKG2C T cell subset, CD4+ or CD8+ T cells, or bulk PBMC T cells (not recorded which). The sequence came from a woman between 18 and 75 years old in good health. The chain recombines TRBV7-2 with TRBJ1-2. The CDR3 sequence is CASSSLSAGGYTF. The complete variable domain, with remaining parts taken from reference TRBV7-2 and TRBJ1-2, reads GAGVSQSPSNKVTEKGKDVELRCDPISGHTALYWYRQSLGQGLEFLIYFQGNSAPDKSGLPSDRFSAERTGGSVSTLTIQRTQQEDSAVYLCASSSLSAGGYTFGSGTRLTVV.